Presented here are 27 T cell receptor beta chains from one specimen sequenced in a study of monozygotic twins with inflammatory bowel disease. TCRdb reprocessed the 5' RACE reads and stores each CDR3 protein as one record, lacking DNA. Its table records some 160,000 distinct CDR3 sequences. The sequenced sample was blood. The receptor set was obtained from a human donor with ulcerative colitis or Crohn's disease, or a healthy co-twin of an affected twin (not recorded which).

This chain links TRBV27 with TRBJ2-5; TCRdb gives TRBD1 as the D gene, but with no DNA this cannot be confirmed. Germline-derived CDR1 and CDR2 are MNHEY and SMNVEV (reference sequence). This CDR3 is built from 16 residues. This chain's CDR3 is CASSLSGAYPGETQYF.

The J gene is TRBJ2-1, the V gene TRBV3-1; TCRdb names TRBD2, which stays unverified in the absence of DNA. The CDR3 length is 13 residues. Germline lookup yields CDR1 LGHDT and CDR2 YNNKEL (reference sequence). The CDR3 loop is CASSQNGRVEQFF.

The chain combines TRBV5-5 with TRBJ1-4; checking the TCRdb D call of TRBD1 is not possible without DNA. The CDR3 spans 15 residues. Germline V gene lookup returns CDR1 SGHKS and CDR2 YYEKEE (reference sequence). The chain's CDR3 is CASSVTYRGEEKLFF. The full variable domain, in which reference TRBV5-5 and TRBJ1-4 provide the parts outside the CDR3, is DAGVTQSPTHLIKTRGQQVTLRCSPISGHKSVSWYQQVLGQGPQFIFQYYEKEERGRGNFPDRFSARQFPNYSSELNVNALLLGDSALYLCASSVTYRGEEKLFFGSGTQLSVL.

The V gene is TRBV10-3, the J gene TRBJ1-2; TCRdb's D call of TRBD1 is untestable without DNA. The CDR3 is 14 residues long. The V gene's germline CDR1 is ENHRY and CDR2 SYGVKD. CDR3 region: CAISSRIVSYGYTF.

The J gene is TRBJ2-1, the V gene TRBV2; the D call of TRBD1 rests on TCRdb alone, since no DNA is present to check it. The CDR3 has 11 residues. Germline CDR1 reads SNHLY; CDR2 reads FYNNEI. CDR3 residues: CASSVGTPPFF.

The chain uses TRBV5-1 and TRBJ2-7; TCRdb selects TRBD1, and the lack of DNA leaves this call unchecked. Per germline, CDR1 SGHRS and CDR2 YFSETQ. CDR3 size: 15 residues. CDR3 amino acids: CASSPSGGGADEQYF.

The gene calls are TRBV29-1 and TRBJ2-1. CDR1 SQVTM and CDR2 ANQGSEA come from the germline V gene. The CDR3 runs to 13 residues. The CDR3 loop reads CSVRRRSYNEQFF.

The J gene is TRBJ1-2, the V gene TRBV29-1; TCRdb designates TRBD1, a call that cannot be tested without DNA. Germline assignment: CDR1 SQVTM and CDR2 ANQGSEA. The length of the CDR3 is 12 residues. CDR3 residues: CSLDRDLSGYTF.

The chain combines TRBV14 with TRBJ2-7. Germline V gene sequence: CDR1 SGHDN, CDR2 FVKESK. The CDR3 sequence is 12 residues long. The CDR3 loop is CASSQDGIEQYF.

CDR3: CSARIQGSNTEAFF. The chain is built from TRBV20-1 and TRBJ1-1; TCRdb names TRBD1, which stays unverified in the absence of DNA. CDR1 DFQATT and CDR2 SNEGSKA come from the germline V gene (reference sequence). This CDR3 is built from 14 residues.

V and J are TRBV28 and TRBJ2-3; TCRdb calls TRBD2, which cannot be checked without DNA. Germline V gene sequence: CDR1 MDHEN, CDR2 SYDVKM. The CDR3 has 14 amino acids. CDR3 protein: CASRSSGSPDTQYF.

The genes are TRBV6-1 and TRBJ1-2. The CDR3 consists of 13 residues. Per germline, CDR1 MNHNS and CDR2 SASEGT. The CDR3 reads CASSEREIYGYTF.

The J gene is TRBJ1-2, the V gene TRBV6-4. Germline CDR1 and CDR2: MRHNA and SNTAGT. The CDR3 contains 13 residues. CDR3: CASSDRSFGGYTF.

The V call is TRBV20-1, the J call TRBJ1-5. The CDR3 loop spans 14 amino acids. In germline, CDR1 is DFQATT, CDR2 SNEGSKA (reference sequence). CDR3 amino acids: CSAVPSTSNQPQHF.

This rearrangement joins TRBV12-5 to TRBJ2-7; TCRdb proposes TRBD1, but this gene call is untestable without DNA. CDR1 and CDR2 (germline): LGHNT, FRNRAP. This CDR3 spans 14 amino acids. Here the CDR3 reads CASAPGTGRYEQYF.

This rearrangement joins TRBV10-3 to TRBJ1-2; TCRdb calls TRBD1, which cannot be checked without DNA. The CDR3 loop spans 13 amino acids. In germline, CDR1 is ENHRY, CDR2 SYGVKD. The CDR3 sequence is CAISATGGHGYTF.

This chain links TRBV20-1 with TRBJ2-3. The germline V gene has CDR1 DFQATT and CDR2 SNEGSKA (reference sequence). The CDR3 runs to 13 residues. Here the CDR3 reads CSAREAGPDTQYF.

The chain uses TRBV5-1 and TRBJ2-5. Germline assignment: CDR1 SGHRS and CDR2 YFSETQ. The CDR3 has 13 amino acids. The CDR3 sequence is CASSLVYRETQYF.

This chain links TRBV20-1 with TRBJ1-6; checking the TCRdb D call of TRBD1 is not possible without DNA. CDR3 length equals 13 residues. Germline V gene sequence: CDR1 DFQATT, CDR2 SNEGSKA (reference sequence). CDR3 loop: CSARTTANSPLHF.

The chain couples TRBV25-1 to TRBJ1-3. CDR1 is MGHDK and CDR2 is SYGVNS in the germline V gene. CDR3 length: 16 amino acids. The CDR3 here is CASSEWGGPSGNTIYF.

The rearrangement uses TRBV2 and TRBJ1-1. The CDR3 is 11 residues long. Germline V gene data show CDR1 as SNHLY and CDR2 as FYNNEI. The CDR3 sequence: CASLQSTEAFF.

This sequence joins TRBV4-3 and TRBJ2-1. Germline V gives CDR1 LGHNA, CDR2 YSLEER. The CDR3 is 16 residues long. The CDR3 sequence is CASSQGPSGRYNEQFF.

The chain uses TRBV12-3 or TRBV12-4 and TRBJ1-1; TCRdb lists TRBD1, though no DNA is available to test this call. The length of the CDR3 is 13 residues. Here the CDR3 reads CASRRTANTEAFF.

The J gene is TRBJ2-5, the V gene TRBV25-1; TCRdb indicates TRBD1, and absent DNA this call remains unverified. CDR3 length equals 14 residues. CDR1 is MGHDK, CDR2 SYGVNS, per germline. The CDR3 loop is CASSESGKGETQYF.

V is TRBV5-4 and J is TRBJ1-2; without DNA, the TCRdb call of TRBD1 cannot be checked. This CDR3 has 14 amino acids. Per the germline V gene, CDR1 is SGHNT and CDR2 is YYREEE (reference sequence). CDR3 sequence reads: CASSWGRGDYGYTF.

The rearrangement joins TRBV29-1 to TRBJ1-1. Germline CDR1 and CDR2: SQVTM and ANQGSEA. The CDR3 loop spans 11 amino acids. The CDR3 spells CSVAIGREAFF.

The genes are TRBV25-1 and TRBJ2-6; TCRdb reports TRBD2, a call that lacks DNA to check it against. Germline values: CDR1 MGHDK, CDR2 SYGVNS. The CDR3 contains 20 residues. This CDR3 is CASSEGASGGTISGANVLTF.